Listed below are T cell receptor beta chains from one sample, sequenced in a study of cytomegalovirus exposure and HLA in healthy donors. The protocol was immunoSEQ multiplex PCR, while the TCRdb copy is restricted to in-frame clones and leaves out a portion. Found here are about 240,000 clones, 82% of them singletons; the top ten hold around 5.7%. The material sequenced was PBMCs. The receptors stem from a woman in her thirties or forties in good health and CMV-seropositive. The CDR3 runs from the conserved cysteine through the conserved F or W. The D gene is left open where the match is weak. Only some rows state a clone size, as once, few, many or a class for expanded clones.

d_call: TRBD1; v_call: TRBV19; j_call: TRBJ2-3; clone_size: -; cdr3_aa: CASSGAGTGTSTPSTDTQYF; cdr3_nt: TGTGCCAGTAGTGGCGCCGGGACAGGGACGTCCACGCCTAGCACAGATACGCAGTATTTT
d_call: TRBD2; v_call: TRBV7-9; j_call: TRBJ2-3; clone_size: few; cdr3_aa: CSSSGRLATSTDTQYF; cdr3_nt: TGTTCCAGCAGCGGGAGACTAGCGACAAGCACAGATACGCAGTATTTT
d_call: TRBD1; v_call: TRBV7-2; j_call: TRBJ1-1; clone_size: -; cdr3_aa: CASSLGQITEAFF; cdr3_nt: TGTGCCAGCAGCTTGGGACAGATCACTGAAGCTTTCTTT
d_call: -; v_call: TRBV7-8; j_call: TRBJ1-6; clone_size: -; cdr3_aa: CASSTRTDSNSPLHF; cdr3_nt: TGTGCCAGCAGCACCCGGACAGACTCTAATTCACCCCTCCACTTT
d_call: -; v_call: TRBV6-1; j_call: TRBJ2-7; clone_size: few; cdr3_aa: CASSEGRRGPFYEQYF; cdr3_nt: TGTGCCAGCAGTGAAGGTCGGAGGGGCCCGTTCTACGAGCAGTACTTC
d_call: -; v_call: TRBV7-9; j_call: TRBJ1-4; clone_size: few; cdr3_aa: CASSLAGGLEKLFF; cdr3_nt: TGTGCCAGCAGCTTAGCCGGTGGTTTGGAAAAACTGTTTTTT
d_call: -; v_call: TRBV9; j_call: TRBJ1-4; clone_size: -; cdr3_aa: CASSARGGTNEKLFF; cdr3_nt: TGTGCCAGCAGCGCTAGGGGGGGGACTAATGAAAAACTGTTTTTT
d_call: TRBD1; v_call: TRBV2; j_call: TRBJ2-7; clone_size: few; cdr3_aa: CASSEAPGGMDEQYF; cdr3_nt: TGTGCCAGCAGTGAGGCGCCAGGGGGCATGGACGAGCAGTACTTC
d_call: TRBD2; v_call: TRBV7-3; j_call: TRBJ2-2; clone_size: -; cdr3_aa: CASSPGVGGRSAGELFF; cdr3_nt: TGTGCCAGCAGCCCCGGGGTCGGGGGGAGGTCCGCCGGGGAGCTGTTTTTT
d_call: -; v_call: TRBV5-6; j_call: TRBJ2-7; clone_size: -; cdr3_aa: CASSFRQGGEQYF; cdr3_nt: TGTGCCAGCAGCTTCCGACAGGGAGGCGAGCAGTACTTC
d_call: TRBD2; v_call: TRBV7-3; j_call: TRBJ2-1; clone_size: -; cdr3_aa: CASSSQRGPKDEQFF; cdr3_nt: TGTGCCAGCAGCTCACAGCGGGGGCCAAAGGATGAGCAGTTCTTC
d_call: TRBD1; v_call: TRBV5-1; j_call: TRBJ1-1; clone_size: few; cdr3_aa: CASSARQGDTEAFF; cdr3_nt: TGCGCCAGCAGCGCCAGACAGGGCGACACTGAAGCTTTCTTT
d_call: TRBD1; v_call: TRBV5-6; j_call: TRBJ1-1; clone_size: -; cdr3_aa: CASSWQGGIAEAFF; cdr3_nt: TGTGCCAGCAGCTGGCAGGGGGGAATCGCTGAAGCTTTCTTT
d_call: -; v_call: TRBV15; j_call: TRBJ1-4; clone_size: -; cdr3_aa: CATSRVLVIATNEKLFF; cdr3_nt: TGTGCCACCAGCAGAGTTCTTGTTATAGCAACTAATGAAAAACTGTTTTTT
d_call: -; v_call: TRBV19; j_call: TRBJ2-2; clone_size: -; cdr3_aa: CASSISVRELFF; cdr3_nt: TGTGCCAGTAGTATTTCCGTAAGGGAGCTGTTTTTT
d_call: TRBD2; v_call: TRBV7-9; j_call: TRBJ2-7; clone_size: -; cdr3_aa: CASSLGNLQSGTSYEQYF; cdr3_nt: TGTGCCAGCAGTCTGGGGAACTTACAGAGCGGGACCTCCTACGAGCAGTACTTC
d_call: TRBD1; v_call: TRBV10-3; j_call: TRBJ2-3; clone_size: -; cdr3_aa: CATQGDTDTQYF; cdr3_nt: TGTGCCACCCAGGGGGACACAGATACGCAGTATTTT
d_call: -; v_call: TRBV4-2; j_call: TRBJ1-5; clone_size: -; cdr3_aa: CASRSKDGINQPQHF; cdr3_nt: TGTGCCAGCAGGTCGAAGGACGGGATCAATCAGCCCCAGCATTTT
d_call: TRBD2; v_call: TRBV7-2; j_call: TRBJ2-7; clone_size: -; cdr3_aa: CASSLVAGGTYEQYF; cdr3_nt: TGTGCCAGCAGCTTAGTTGCGGGGGGAACATACGAGCAGTACTTC
d_call: -; v_call: TRBV7-2; j_call: TRBJ1-1; clone_size: -; cdr3_aa: CASSPQWGRRNTEAFF; cdr3_nt: TGTGCCAGCAGCCCACAGTGGGGGCGCAGGAACACTGAAGCTTTCTTT
d_call: TRBD2; v_call: TRBV2; j_call: TRBJ2-3; clone_size: -; cdr3_aa: CASSEARRGGDTQYF; cdr3_nt: TGTGCCAGCAGTGAAGCTAGGCGGGGGGGCGATACGCAGTATTTT
d_call: TRBD1; v_call: TRBV6-1; j_call: TRBJ2-7; clone_size: -; cdr3_aa: CASRTGSTHEQYF; cdr3_nt: TGTGCCAGCAGGACAGGGTCAACTCACGAGCAGTACTTC
d_call: TRBD1; v_call: TRBV14; j_call: TRBJ1-1; clone_size: -; cdr3_aa: CASSRGQGAIYTEAFF; cdr3_nt: TGTGCCAGCAGCCGGGGACAGGGGGCCATCTACACTGAAGCTTTCTTT
d_call: TRBD2; v_call: TRBV2; j_call: TRBJ2-7; clone_size: -; cdr3_aa: CASSAGLASYEQYF; cdr3_nt: TGTGCCAGCAGTGCGGGACTAGCGTCCTACGAGCAGTACTTC
d_call: -; v_call: TRBV6-5; j_call: TRBJ2-5; clone_size: once; cdr3_aa: CASSYSTGEQETQYF; cdr3_nt: TGTGCCAGCAGTTACTCGACAGGAGAACAAGAGACCCAGTACTTC
d_call: -; v_call: TRBV5-1; j_call: TRBJ2-5; clone_size: few; cdr3_aa: CASSFAGKETQYF; cdr3_nt: TGCGCCAGCAGCTTCGCAGGGAAAGAGACCCAGTACTTC
d_call: TRBD1; v_call: TRBV5-6; j_call: TRBJ1-5; clone_size: -; cdr3_aa: CASSLTGGPNQPQHF; cdr3_nt: TGTGCCAGCAGCTTGACAGGGGGGCCCAATCAGCCCCAGCATTTT
d_call: -; v_call: TRBV25-1; j_call: TRBJ1-2; clone_size: -; cdr3_aa: CASSSLLSGYTF; cdr3_nt: TGTGCCAGCAGTTCCCTGCTATCTGGCTACACCTTC
d_call: -; v_call: TRBV5-1; j_call: TRBJ1-1; clone_size: -; cdr3_aa: CASSLGDTEAFF; cdr3_nt: TGCGCCAGCAGCTTGGGAGACACTGAAGCTTTCTTT
d_call: TRBD1; v_call: TRBV18; j_call: TRBJ2-1; clone_size: -; cdr3_aa: CASSRTGQSNEQFF; cdr3_nt: TGTGCCAGCTCACGGACAGGGCAATCCAATGAGCAGTTCTTC
d_call: -; v_call: TRBV9; j_call: TRBJ1-2; clone_size: -; cdr3_aa: CASSVVGQVSGYTF; cdr3_nt: TGTGCCAGCAGCGTAGTAGGACAAGTGAGTGGCTACACCTTC
d_call: -; v_call: TRBV30; j_call: TRBJ1-1; clone_size: -; cdr3_aa: CAWSPGNTEAFF; cdr3_nt: TGTGCCTGGAGTCCCGGGAACACTGAAGCTTTCTTT
d_call: -; v_call: TRBV5-6; j_call: TRBJ1-2; clone_size: -; cdr3_aa: CASSPAGVTNYGYTF; cdr3_nt: TGTGCCAGCAGCCCGGCGGGGGTTACCAATTATGGCTACACCTTC
d_call: -; v_call: TRBV6-1; j_call: TRBJ2-7; clone_size: -; cdr3_aa: CASSVLNGGLRF; cdr3_nt: TGTGCCAGCAGTGTCCTGAACGGCGGACTCCGCTTC
d_call: -; v_call: TRBV15; j_call: TRBJ2-3; clone_size: -; cdr3_aa: CATSRDTDSTDTQYF; cdr3_nt: TGTGCCACCAGCAGAGATACAGATAGCACAGATACGCAGTATTTT
d_call: TRBD1; v_call: TRBV19; j_call: TRBJ1-2; clone_size: -; cdr3_aa: CASSLRQGSGYTF; cdr3_nt: TGTGCCAGTAGTCTCCGACAGGGAAGTGGCTACACCTTC
d_call: -; v_call: TRBV29-1; j_call: TRBJ1-5; clone_size: -; cdr3_aa: CSVGVAGEAQHF; cdr3_nt: TGCAGCGTTGGGGTCGCCGGGGAAGCCCAGCATTTT
d_call: TRBD2; v_call: TRBV7-2; j_call: TRBJ2-7; clone_size: -; cdr3_aa: CASSLEMGGGAEQYF; cdr3_nt: TGTGCCAGCAGCTTAGAAATGGGCGGGGGGGCCGAGCAGTACTTC